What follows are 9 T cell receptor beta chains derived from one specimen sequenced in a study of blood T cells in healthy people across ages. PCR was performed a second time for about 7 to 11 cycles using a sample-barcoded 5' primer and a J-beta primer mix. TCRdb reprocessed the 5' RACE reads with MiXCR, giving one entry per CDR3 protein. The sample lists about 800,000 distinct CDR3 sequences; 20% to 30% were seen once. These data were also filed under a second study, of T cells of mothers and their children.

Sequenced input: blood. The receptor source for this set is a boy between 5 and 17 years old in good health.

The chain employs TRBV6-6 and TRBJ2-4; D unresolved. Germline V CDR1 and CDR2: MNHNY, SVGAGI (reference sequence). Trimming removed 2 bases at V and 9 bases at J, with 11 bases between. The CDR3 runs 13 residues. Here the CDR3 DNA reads TGTGCCAGCAGTTACGCCGACATTCTCATTCAGTACTTC. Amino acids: CASSYADILIQYF.

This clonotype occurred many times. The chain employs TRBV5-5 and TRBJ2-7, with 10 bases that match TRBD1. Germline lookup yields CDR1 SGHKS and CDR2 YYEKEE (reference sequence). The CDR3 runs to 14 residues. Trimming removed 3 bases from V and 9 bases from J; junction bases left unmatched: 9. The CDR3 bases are TGTGCCAGCAGCTCCCTAGGGACAGGGGAGGTGCAGTACTTC. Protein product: CASSSLGTGEVQYF.

The CDR3, as DNA: TGCGCCAGTAGACAAGACAGTACCACTAACTATGGCTACACCTTC. This translates into CASRQDSTTNYGYTF. V is TRBV5-1 and J is TRBJ1-2, with D maybe TRBD1 (5 bases). Germline CDR1 and CDR2: SGHRS and YFSETQ. The CDR3 totals 15 residues. The V end was cut by 8 bases, the J end by 0 bases, with 17 bases between.

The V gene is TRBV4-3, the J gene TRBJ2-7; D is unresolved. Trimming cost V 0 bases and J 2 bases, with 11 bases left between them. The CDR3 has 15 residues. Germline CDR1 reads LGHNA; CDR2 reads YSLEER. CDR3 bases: TGCGCCAGCAGCCAAGATTTAACGGCAACCTACGAGCAGTACTTC. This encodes CASSQDLTATYEQYF.

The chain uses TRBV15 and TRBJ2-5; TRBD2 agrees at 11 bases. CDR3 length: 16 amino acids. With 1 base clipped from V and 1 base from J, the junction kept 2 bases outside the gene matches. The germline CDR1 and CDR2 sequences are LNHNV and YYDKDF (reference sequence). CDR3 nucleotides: TGTGCCACCAGCAGAGGACTAGCGGGATCCCAAGAGACCCAGTACTTC. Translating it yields CATSRGLAGSQETQYF.

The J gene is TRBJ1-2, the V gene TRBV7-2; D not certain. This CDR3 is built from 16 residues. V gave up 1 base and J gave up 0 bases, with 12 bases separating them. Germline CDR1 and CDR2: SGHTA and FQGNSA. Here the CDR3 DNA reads TGTGCCAGCAGCTTAGTTGGGCGCCATCCTAACTATGGCTACACCTTC. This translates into CASSLVGRHPNYGYTF.

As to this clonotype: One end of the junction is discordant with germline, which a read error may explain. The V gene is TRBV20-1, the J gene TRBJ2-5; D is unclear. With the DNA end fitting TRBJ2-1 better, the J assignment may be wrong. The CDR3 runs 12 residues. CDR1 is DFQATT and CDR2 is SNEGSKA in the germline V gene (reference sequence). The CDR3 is CGAKLRYKEQFF. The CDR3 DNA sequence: TGCGGTGCCAAGCTACGGTACAAAGAGCAGTTCTTC.

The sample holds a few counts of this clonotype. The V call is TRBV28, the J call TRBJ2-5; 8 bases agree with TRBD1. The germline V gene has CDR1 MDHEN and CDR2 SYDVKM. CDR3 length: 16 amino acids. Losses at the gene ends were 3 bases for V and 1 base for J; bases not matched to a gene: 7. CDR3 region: CASSFPYDRGQETQYF. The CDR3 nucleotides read TGTGCCAGCAGTTTTCCCTATGACAGGGGCCAAGAGACCCAGTACTTC.

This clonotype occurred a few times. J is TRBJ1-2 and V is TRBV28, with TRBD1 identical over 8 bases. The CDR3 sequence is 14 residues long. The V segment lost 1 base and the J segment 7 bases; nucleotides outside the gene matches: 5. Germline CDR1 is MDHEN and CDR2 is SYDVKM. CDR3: CASSLSGTGRGYTF. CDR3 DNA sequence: TGTGCCAGCAGTTTATCCGGGACAGGTCGTGGCTACACCTTC.